A selection of T cell receptor beta chains follows, all from one sample in a study of CD8+CD57+ T cells in acquired aplastic anemia. TCRdb re-called the reads through MiXCR, storing one row per CDR3 protein. The profile shows more than 250,000 distinct CDR3 sequences, roughly 50% of them singletons. What was sequenced was sorted CD4+, CD8+, or CD8+CD57+ T cells (not recorded which) from PBMCs. The source of these receptors is a human donor with severe aplastic anemia or a healthy control (not recorded which). Both conserved end residues are part of each CDR3. The D gene is left open where the match is weak. Clone size, where shown, is once, few, many, or a class for clones that have expanded.

clone_size,j_call,d_call,v_call,cdr3_aa,cdr3_nt
NA,TRBJ2-5,TRBD2,TRBV7-8,CASSRYSLAGVEGGETQYF,TGTGCCAGCAGCCGCTACTCTCTAGCGGGAGTGGAGGGGGGAGAGACCCAGTACTTC
many,TRBJ2-7,TRBD1,TRBV6-1,CASTLRDRDRGPEQYF,TGTGCCAGCACCCTCAGAGACCGGGACAGGGGGCCCGAGCAGTACTTC
few,TRBJ1-1,NA,TRBV25-1,CASSEWGGRNTEAFF,TGTGCCAGCAGTGAATGGGGGGGCCGGAACACTGAAGCTTTCTTT
many,TRBJ1-2,TRBD1,TRBV19,CASSIATTGYGYTF,TGTGCCAGTAGTATAGCTACGACAGGGTATGGCTACACCTTC
many,TRBJ1-5,TRBD1,TRBV12-3/TRBV12-4,CASSPGTGQNQPQHF,TGTGCCAGCAGCCCCGGGACAGGGCAAAATCAGCCCCAGCATTTT
NA,TRBJ2-7,NA,TRBV29-1,CSASKQGKTYEQYF,TGCAGTGCTAGTAAGCAGGGAAAAACCTACGAGCAGTACTTC
many,TRBJ1-2,NA,TRBV4-3,CASSLLGGEYGYTF,TGCGCCAGCAGCCTCCTAGGCGGGGAGTATGGCTACACCTTC
NA,TRBJ2-3,NA,TRBV20-1,CSAATDTQYF,TGCAGTGCCGCGACAGATACGCAGTATTTT
many,TRBJ2-7,NA,TRBV6-5,CASSPSWTSYEQYF,TGTGCCAGCAGTCCCTCTTGGACCTCCTACGAGCAGTACTTC
once,TRBJ2-3,NA,TRBV6-6,CAIHSGSTDTQYF,TGTGCCATACATAGCGGCAGCACAGATACGCAGTATTTT
NA,TRBJ1-6,NA,TRBV20-1,CSASSQVHNNSPLHF,TGCAGTGCCAGCAGCCAAGTCCACAATAATTCACCCCTCCACTTT
NA,TRBJ1-5,NA,TRBV2,CASSASNRALSNQPQHF,TGTGCCAGCAGTGCCAGTAACAGGGCACTTAGCAATCAGCCCCAGCATTTT
NA,TRBJ1-1,NA,TRBV29-1,CSVEDRQGNTEAFF,TGCAGCGTTGAAGATCGTCAGGGGAACACCGAAGCTTTCTTT
NA,TRBJ1-6,NA,TRBV12-3/TRBV12-4,CASSLTHTGSPLHF,TGTGCCAGCAGTTTAACCCACACGGGTTCACCCCTCCACTTT
few,TRBJ1-4,TRBD1,TRBV30,CAWSARTGFYEKLFF,TGTGCCTGGAGTGCCCGGACAGGCTTCTATGAAAAACTGTTTTTT
NA,TRBJ2-2,TRBD2,TRBV9,CASSNSGTSATGELFF,TGTGCCAGCAGCAACTCCGGGACTAGCGCCACCGGGGAGCTGTTTTTT
NA,TRBJ2-5,TRBD1,TRBV27,CASTTGTGLSETQYF,TGTGCCAGCACGACCGGGACAGGGCTCTCAGAGACCCAGTACTTC
NA,TRBJ1-6,NA,TRBV5-5,CASSSEPGNSPLHF,TGTGCCAGCAGCTCCGAGCCCGGGAACTCACCCCTCCACTTT
few,TRBJ1-1,NA,TRBV29-1,CSVDPTALAFF,TGCAGCGTCGACCCTACTGCCCTAGCTTTCTTT
NA,TRBJ2-7,NA,TRBV20-1,CSARDLLRQRSSEQYF,TGCAGTGCTAGAGATCTCCTCAGGCAGCGAAGCAGCGAGCAGTACTTC
many,TRBJ2-7,TRBD1,TRBV7-9,CASSQQRDSPYEQYF,TGTGCCAGCAGCCAGCAGAGGGACAGTCCCTACGAGCAGTACTTC
NA,TRBJ2-3,NA,TRBV27,CASSFDSVDTQYF,TGTGCCAGCAGTTTCGACTCGGTGGATACGCAGTATTTT
many,TRBJ1-2,NA,TRBV20-1,CSARDAGRDIYGYTF,TGCAGTGCTAGAGACGCGGGACGGGATATCTATGGCTACACCTTC
NA,TRBJ2-7,NA,TRBV2,CAGRRIYEQYF,TGTGCCGGCAGACGGATCTACGAGCAGTACTTC
NA,TRBJ2-1,NA,TRBV7-6,CASSHSVADEQFF,TGTGCCAGCAGCCATTCCGTTGCGGACGAGCAGTTCTTC
NA,TRBJ2-5,TRBD2,TRBV7-8,CASSLIAGGVQETQYF,TGTGCCAGCAGCCTGATAGCGGGGGGGGTTCAAGAGACCCAGTACTTC
NA,TRBJ1-1,NA,TRBV29-1,CRTGGGGNTEAFF,TGCAGGACGGGCGGGGGTGGCAACACTGAAGCTTTCTTC
NA,TRBJ2-5,NA,TRBV20-1,CSAQAGAETQYF,TGCAGTGCTCAAGCTGGGGCAGAGACCCAGTACTTC
once,TRBJ1-4,NA,TRBV19,CASRSGGGTTNEKLFF,TGTGCCAGTAGAAGTGGGGGGGGCACAACTAATGAAAAACTGTTTTTT
NA,TRBJ1-2,NA,TRBV15,CATSRDLRDYYGYTF,TGTGCCACCAGCAGAGATCTTCGGGATTACTATGGCTACACCTTC
many,TRBJ2-5,TRBD2,TRBV6-5,CASGRAKNLRAETQYF,TGTGCCAGCGGGAGGGCTAAAAACTTAAGGGCAGAGACCCAGTACTTC
many,TRBJ1-2,NA,TRBV12-5,CASGLVSRGGYGYTF,TGTGCTAGTGGTTTGGTATCGAGGGGCGGCTATGGCTACACCTTC
NA,TRBJ2-1,NA,TRBV10-2,CASSAEAPRGGEQFF,TGCGCCAGCAGCGCCGAGGCCCCCAGGGGCGGAGAGCAGTTCTTC
NA,TRBJ2-7,TRBD1,TRBV5-1,CASSGGTAEGEQYF,TGCGCCAGCAGCGGTGGGACAGCAGAAGGCGAGCAGTACTTC
many,TRBJ2-7,NA,TRBV5-6,CASSFRGVGSYEQYF,TGTGCCAGCAGCTTTAGGGGGGTGGGCTCCTACGAGCAGTACTTC